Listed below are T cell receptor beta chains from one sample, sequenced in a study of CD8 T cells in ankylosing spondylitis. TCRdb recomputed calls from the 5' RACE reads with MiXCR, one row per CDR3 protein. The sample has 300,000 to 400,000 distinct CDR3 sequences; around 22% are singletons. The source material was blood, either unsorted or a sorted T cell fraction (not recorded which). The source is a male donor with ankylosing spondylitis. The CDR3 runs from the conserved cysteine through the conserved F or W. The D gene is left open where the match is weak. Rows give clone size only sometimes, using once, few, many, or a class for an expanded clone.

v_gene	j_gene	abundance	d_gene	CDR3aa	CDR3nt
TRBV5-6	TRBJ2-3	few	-	CASSLGSLVDTQYF	TGTGCCAGCAGCTTGGGATCACTGGTTGATACGCAGTATTTT
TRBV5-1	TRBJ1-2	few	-	CASSLETGVPNYGYTF	TGCGCCAGCAGCTTGGAGACAGGCGTACCGAACTATGGCTACACCTTC
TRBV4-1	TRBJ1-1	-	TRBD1	CASSQDRQGVAAFF	TGCGCCAGCAGCCAAGACCGACAGGGGGTCGCAGCTTTCTTT
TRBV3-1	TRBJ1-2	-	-	CASSQGLDLGTNYGYTF	TGTGCCAGCAGCCAAGGGTTGGATCTTGGGACTAACTATGGCTACACCTTC
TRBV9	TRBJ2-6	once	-	CASGRVSGANVLTF	TGTGCCTCGGGCAGGGTCTCTGGGGCCAACGTCCTGACTTTC
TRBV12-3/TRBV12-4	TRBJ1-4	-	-	CASSLTAGPRVGLFF	TGTGCCAGCAGTTTAACGGCAGGGCCCCGTGTGGGACTGTTTTTT
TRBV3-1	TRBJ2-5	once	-	CASSHSAPATPTFQETQYF	TGTGCCAGCAGCCATAGTGCCCCCGCGACTCCGACGTTCCAAGAGACCCAGTACTTC
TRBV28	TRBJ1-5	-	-	CASTTGDIPLWPQHF	TGTGCCAGCACCACCGGGGACATCCCCTTGTGGCCCCAGCATTTT
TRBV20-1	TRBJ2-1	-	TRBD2	CSARLTSGASSYNEQFF	TGCAGTGCTAGACTGACTAGCGGGGCTAGCTCCTACAATGAGCAGTTCTTC
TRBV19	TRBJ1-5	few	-	CASTPLNSNNQPQHF	TGTGCCAGTACCCCTCTTAACAGTAATAATCAGCCCCAGCATTTT
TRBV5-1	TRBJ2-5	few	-	CASRRGAEETQYF	TGCGCCAGCAGGAGGGGGGCAGAAGAGACCCAGTACTTC
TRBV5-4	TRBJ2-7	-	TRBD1	CASSLDRATNEQYF	TGTGCCAGCAGCCTGGACAGGGCGACAAACGAGCAGTACTTC
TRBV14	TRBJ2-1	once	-	CASSPPQRSTYNEQFF	TGTGCCAGCAGCCCGCCCCAGAGATCTACCTACAATGAGCAGTTCTTC
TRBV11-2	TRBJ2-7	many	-	CASSLDRSYEQYF	TGTGCCAGCAGCTTGGATAGGTCCTACGAGCAGTACTTC
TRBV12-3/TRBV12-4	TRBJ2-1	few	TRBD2	CASSPLAGERASYNEQFF	TGTGCCAGCAGTCCCCTCGCGGGGGAGAGAGCCTCCTACAATGAGCAGTTCTTC
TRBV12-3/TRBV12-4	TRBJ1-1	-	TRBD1	CASSLSGGAAEAFF	TGTGCCAGCAGCCTGTCAGGGGGCGCGGCTGAAGCTTTCTTT
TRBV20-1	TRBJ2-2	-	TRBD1	CSASPMTGGHGELFF	TGCAGTGCTAGTCCAATGACAGGGGGCCACGGGGAGCTGTTTTTT
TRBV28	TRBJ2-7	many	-	CASSPTPAGQYF	TGTGCCAGCAGCCCCACCCCCGCTGGGCAGTACTTC
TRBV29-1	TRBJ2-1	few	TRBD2	CSAWTSSYNEQFF	TGCAGCGCGTGGACTAGCTCCTACAATGAGCAGTTCTTC
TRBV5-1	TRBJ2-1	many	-	CASSLVAEVQNEQFF	TGCGCCAGCAGCCTCGTGGCAGAGGTCCAAAATGAGCAGTTCTTC
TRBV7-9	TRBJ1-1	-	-	CASSLVRGAEAFF	TGTGCCAGCAGCTTGGTCAGAGGTGCTGAAGCTTTCTTT
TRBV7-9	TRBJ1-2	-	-	CASSSWERGLNYGYTF	TGTGCCAGCAGCTCCTGGGAGAGGGGGTTGAACTATGGCTACACCTTC
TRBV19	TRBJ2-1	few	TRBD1	CASSIRGTGGYNEQFF	TGTGCCAGTAGTATAAGGGGGACAGGAGGCTACAATGAGCAGTTCTTC
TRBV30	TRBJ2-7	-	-	CAWSVLQGNYEQYF	TGTGCCTGGAGTGTACTGCAGGGTAACTACGAGCAGTACTTC
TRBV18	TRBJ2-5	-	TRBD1	CASSPDRGGETQYF	TGTGCCAGCTCACCAGACAGGGGCGGGGAGACCCAGTACTTC